This TCR beta chain was retrieved from a study of cytomegalovirus exposure and HLA in healthy donors. PCR involved 60 Vbeta and 13 Jbeta primers. Clones were sequenced by immunoSEQ multiplex PCR, and TCRdb holds only the in-frame ones, with some missing. The sample has about 220,000 clones, roughly 87% seen once; the top ten hold around 5.7%. As concerns this clone: The junction departs from germline at one end; a sequencing error may be responsible.

The germline V gene has CDR1 SEHNR and CDR2 FQNEAQ (reference sequence). The CDR3 has 15 residues. Sequencing was done on a sample of PBMCs. The receptor's source is a middle-aged woman in good health and CMV-seropositive. This chain connects TRBV7-9 to TRBJ1-1; TRBD1 matches at 10 bases. The CDR3 here is CSSSPSTGGRAEAFF. The CDR3 DNA reads as TGTTCCAGCAGCCCCTCGACAGGGGGCCGGGCTGAAGCTTTCTTT.